This is a list of T cell receptor beta chains from one sample in a study of blood T cell repertoires in COVID-19. Repertoires were generated with immunoSEQ multiplex PCR, while TCRdb's copy carries only in-frame clones and drops some. The data show under 350,000 clones, roughly 90% seen once. The sample was peripheral blood. The receptors here all came from a man in his forties with acute or convalescent COVID-19. CDR3s include the opening cysteine and the closing phenylalanine or tryptophan. Fields, in order: J gene, V gene, D gene, clone size, CDR3 protein, CDR3 DNA. A D gene is named only where the DNA matches it firmly. Part of the rows lack a size; the others show once, few, many or a class for expanded clones.

J: TRBJ2-1; V: TRBV5-1; D: .; size: few; CDR3: CASSLRGEGNNEQFF; DNA: TGCGCCAGCAGCCTCAGGGGCGAAGGAAACAATGAGCAGTTCTTC
J: TRBJ2-1; V: TRBV5-1; D: TRBD2; size: .; CDR3: CASANLAGDYNEQFF; DNA: TGCGCCAGCGCAAACCTAGCGGGGGATTACAATGAGCAGTTCTTC
J: TRBJ1-2; V: TRBV10-3; D: .; size: .; CDR3: CAISGVEGGYGYTF; DNA: TGTGCCATCAGTGGGGTAGAAGGAGGCTATGGCTACACCTTC
J: TRBJ1-6; V: TRBV6-1; D: TRBD1; size: .; CDR3: CASSESFYGTAANSPLHF; DNA: TGTGCCAGCAGTGAGTCCTTCTACGGGACAGCCGCAAATTCACCCCTCCACTTT
J: TRBJ2-5; V: TRBV5-4; D: TRBD1; size: .; CDR3: CASSTVPGQGARETQYF; DNA: TGTGCCAGCAGCACCGTCCCGGGACAGGGGGCGAGGGAGACCCAGTACTTC
J: TRBJ2-7; V: TRBV5-1; D: .; size: .; CDR3: CASTETTGSREQYF; DNA: TGCGCCAGCACAGAAACCACGGGTTCTCGGGAGCAGTACTTC
J: TRBJ2-3; V: TRBV9; D: .; size: few; CDR3: CASSGGKTARVTDTQYF; DNA: TGTGCCAGCAGCGGAGGAAAGACAGCTAGAGTCACAGATACGCAGTATTTT
J: TRBJ2-2; V: TRBV9; D: .; size: .; CDR3: CASSLQNTGELFF; DNA: TGTGCCAGCAGCTTACAGAACACCGGGGAGCTGTTTTTT
J: TRBJ1-4; V: TRBV6-1; D: TRBD1; size: .; CDR3: CASSEPGQAAEGEKLFF; DNA: TGTGCCAGCAGTGAACCGGGACAGGCAGCAGAAGGGGAAAAACTGTTTTTT
J: TRBJ2-1; V: TRBV24-1; D: .; size: once; CDR3: CATSDFGGAYNEQFF; DNA: TGTGCCACCAGTGATTTCGGGGGTGCCTACAATGAGCAGTTCTTC
J: TRBJ1-2; V: TRBV20-1; D: .; size: .; CDR3: CSAHGYGYTF; DNA: TGCAGTGCCCACGGCTATGGCTACACCTTC
J: TRBJ2-3; V: TRBV15; D: .; size: once; CDR3: CATSSPRRAEADTQYF; DNA: TGTGCCACCAGCTCGCCCCGGAGGGCCGAAGCAGATACGCAGTATTTT
J: TRBJ1-5; V: TRBV7-6; D: .; size: .; CDR3: CASALGQSNQPQHF; DNA: TGTGCCAGCGCACTTGGACAGAGCAATCAGCCCCAGCATTTT
J: TRBJ1-1; V: TRBV12-3/TRBV12-4; D: .; size: once; CDR3: CASSFGTEAFF; DNA: TGTGCCAGCAGTTTCGGTACTGAAGCTTTCTTT
J: TRBJ2-1; V: TRBV15; D: .; size: .; CDR3: CATSREATRREQFF; DNA: TGTGCCACCAGCAGAGAAGCTACCCGCCGGGAGCAGTTCTTC
J: TRBJ1-1; V: TRBV18; D: TRBD1; size: few; CDR3: CASSPLTTGQVEAFF; DNA: TGTGCCAGCTCACCACTTACGACAGGGCAAGTTGAAGCTTTCTTT
J: TRBJ1-2; V: TRBV7-2; D: TRBD1; size: .; CDR3: CASSFMSGQGGKGYTF; DNA: TGTGCCAGCAGCTTCATGTCGGGACAGGGAGGGAAAGGCTACACCTTC
J: TRBJ2-3; V: TRBV19; D: TRBD1; size: .; CDR3: CASREGGAPDTQYF; DNA: TGTGCCAGTAGGGAAGGGGGCGCGCCAGATACGCAGTATTTT
J: TRBJ1-3; V: TRBV28; D: TRBD1; size: .; CDR3: CASTPGQGVTTGNTIYF; DNA: TGTGCCAGCACCCCGGGACAGGGGGTTACGACTGGAAACACCATATATTTT
J: TRBJ1-3; V: TRBV5-1; D: TRBD1; size: once; CDR3: CASSWIPGQGISGNTIYF; DNA: TGCGCCAGCAGCTGGATACCGGGACAGGGGATATCTGGAAACACCATATATTTT